This T cell receptor beta chain stems from a study of technical replicates of blood from a few donors. The table came from immunoSEQ multiplex PCR; TCRdb's copy has only in-frame clones and leaves some out. The profile shows approximately 82,000 clones, about 91% of them singletons. The sample taken for sequencing was T cells isolated from PBMCs. The clonotype comes from a human donor in good health. Some clones in this sample may be carry-over from other donors' samples.

This CDR3 is CSVGRTEADTQYF. CDR3 sequence (DNA): TGCAGCGTTGGTAGGACAGAGGCAGATACGCAGTATTTT. The V gene is TRBV29-1, the J gene TRBJ2-3, with D possibly being TRBD1 (6 bases). The CDR3 loop spans 13 amino acids. CDR1 is SQVTM and CDR2 is ANQGSEA in the germline V gene. The V and J ends lost 4 bases and 4 bases respectively, with 12 bases between them.